This paragraph covers one T cell receptor (beta chain) sequence. The antigen is unknown. The data derive from a study of cytomegalovirus exposure and HLA in healthy donors. Whole-study findings and limits: A classifier reportedly called cytomegalovirus status with high sensitivity and specificity.

This PCR relied on a set of 60 Vbeta primers and 13 Jbeta primers. Here immunoSEQ multiplex PCR was the method, and the copy in TCRdb shows in-frame clones only, minus some. The sample holds 120,000 or so clones, less than 85% seen once. Trimming took 2 bases from V and 6 from J, leaving 12 bases between them. The CDR3 contains 14 residues. The germline V gene encodes CDR1 MNHEY and CDR2 SVGAGI. Sequences were obtained from PBMCs. This clonotype was sampled from a man aged 25 to 45 in good health and CMV-seropositive. J is TRBJ2-3 and V is TRBV6-5; tentatively, D is TRBD1 (6 bases). The CDR3, as DNA: TGTGCCAGCAGTTACGGCAGGGGCGTGGATACGCAGTATTTT. As protein: CASSYGRGVDTQYF.